This T cell receptor (beta chain) was recorded in a study of Ad26.COV2.S vaccination and SARS-CoV-2 variants. Treatment of the sample: about 20 received Ad26.COV2.S at low or high dose, single or two shots; roughly five received placebo; per-sample allocation not given. Following the first vaccine or placebo injection, samples were taken on day 63. Per germline, CDR1 SQVTM and CDR2 ANQGSEA. Trimming pared 4 bases from V and 4 bases from J, leaving 8 bases between. The CDR3 covers 12 residues. Repertoires were generated with immunoSEQ multiplex PCR, while TCRdb's copy carries only in-frame clones and drops some. The sample lists 410,000 or so clones; over 75% were seen once.

The input for sequencing was peripheral blood, taken in a trial of Ad26.COV2.S vaccine versus placebo. The origin of this receptor is a person aged 18-60 years who received the Ad26.COV2.S COVID-19 vaccine or a placebo. The V call is TRBV29-1, the J call TRBJ1-5; weak D call: TRBD1 (5 bases). The CDR3 spells CSVGEGNQPQHF. In DNA form, the CDR3 reads TGCAGCGTTGGAGAGGGGAATCAGCCCCAGCATTTT.